Below are 5 T cell receptor beta chains sequenced from a single sample in a study of T cell responses to AZD1222 COVID-19 vaccine. The method was immunoSEQ multiplex PCR; TCRdb's version includes in-frame clones alone and lacks a portion of them. This sample carries around 130,000 clones, 75% to 95% of them seen once, and the ten largest clones take over 5%. Sequenced here: peripheral blood, sampled on day 0 of AZD1222 vaccination. Receptors were obtained from an adult in good health.

This chain connects TRBV15 to TRBJ1-5; D is uncertain. In germline, CDR1 is LNHNV, CDR2 YYDKDF (reference sequence). The CDR3 sequence is 14 residues long. V shed 0 bases and J shed 4 bases, with 7 bases lying between them. The CDR3 is CATSRDRENQPQHF. The DNA of the CDR3 is TGTGCCACCAGCAGAGATCGTGAGAATCAGCCCCAGCATTTT.

Only one count was recorded for this clone. DNA of the CDR3: TGTGCCTTGGAGTCGGGACAAAATAATTCACCCCTCCACTTT. Its protein is CALESGQNNSPLHF. This chain joins TRBV30 and TRBJ1-6; D is possibly TRBD1 (6 bases). From germline, CDR1 is GTSNPN and CDR2 SVGIG (reference sequence). Trimming cost V 7 bases and J 5 bases, with 15 bases left between them. This CDR3 has 14 amino acids. The whole variable domain, filled in from reference TRBV30 and TRBJ1-6, reads SQTIHQWPATLVQPVGSPLSLECTVEGTSNPNLYWYRQAAGRGLQLLFYSVGIGQISSEVPQNLSASRPQDRQFILSSKKLLLSDSGFYLCALESGQNNSPLHFGNGTRLTVT.

The chain has TRBV2 and TRBJ2-6; D tentatively fits TRBD1 or TRBD2 (5 bases each). This CDR3 spans 17 amino acids. Between the trimmed V and J ends, which lost 10 bases and 0 bases, there was a span of 19 bases. CDR1 and CDR2 (germline): SNHLY, FYNNEI. CDR3 amino acids: CANLRDGLPSGANVLTF. The CDR3 nucleotides are TGTGCCAACCTCCGGGACGGCCTACCCTCTGGGGCCAACGTCCTGACTTTC.

Of note for this clone: An end of the junction differs from the germline gene, which may be a read error. The chain uses TRBV5-4 and TRBJ1-1, with TRBD1 identical over 7 bases. Looked up from germline, CDR1 is SGHNT and CDR2 is YYREEE (reference sequence). The CDR3 spans 13 residues. CDR3 sequence: CASSLDSGGTTIF. CDR3 coding DNA: TGTGCCAGCAGCTTGGACTCAGGGGGGACGACGATCTTT.

The V and J genes are TRBV5-1 and TRBJ1-6; unclear D gene. The CDR3 extends over 15 amino acids. Germline V lookup: CDR1 SGHRS, CDR2 YFSETQ. Trimming shortened V by 0 bases and J by 5 bases, and 9 bases separated the two germline ends. The CDR3 bases are TGCGCCAGCAGCTTGGGACAAGCTGATAATTCACCCCTCCACTTT. This gives the protein CASSLGQADNSPLHF.